This TCR beta chain was identified in a study of T-cell memory formation after mild COVID-19 (dated by TCRdb to about 2021). Regarding the research as a whole: TCR sequence clusters from the two donors were largely donor specific. Longitudinal TCRalpha and TCRbeta repertoire sequencing tracked T-cell clones expanding and contracting after mild COVID-19 in two donors. Two young, previously healthy adult volunteers made up the cohort, one male and one female. Study-level results and caveats: Some responding clones were detected in pre-infection memory, which suggested that pre-existing cross-reactive memory T cells had joined the SARS-CoV-2 response. Contracting CD4+ clones appeared mostly in the CM and EM memory subsets, whereas CD8+ clones were enriched in EMRA. The study included only a couple of mild cases, and larger cohorts that include severe cases with pre-infection samples were judged to be necessary. Clones contracting from day 15 to 85 had balanced CD4/CD8 phenotypes, while a second wave expanding from day 15 to 37 was biased towards CD4+. SARS-CoV-2 specificity of the second-wave clones peaking on day 37 was not confirmed.

CDR3 length: 15 amino acids, cysteine to phenylalanine. Of all the DNA, just the CDR3 is kept, 45 bases in frame from base 1. Trimming takes 4 bases off V and 8 bases off J; junction bases not matched to a gene: 11. Sequences SGHTA (CDR1) and FQGNSA (CDR2) are obtained from the germline V gene. Sequencing relied on an Illumina NovaSeq 6000. Using 5'RACE with constant-segment primers, TCRalpha and TCRbeta cDNA libraries were constructed, with sample barcodes and unique molecular identifiers added in the process. Trizol reagent was used to extract RNA from every sample. Libraries were amplified in two PCR steps, with a second sample barcode and Illumina TruSeq adapters added in the second step. Sequencing of the libraries was done on an Illumina NovaSeq, producing 2 x 150 bp paired-end reads. The original methods were these. With migec v1.2.7, reads were demultiplexed and then collapsed into UMI-guided consensus sequences. With mixcr v2.1.11, UMI consensuses were aligned to TRA and TRB V and J templates and assembled into clonotypes. Expanded or contracted clonotypes were those called significant by both edgeR and NoisET, with noise models trained on biological replicates. edgeR calls used a false discovery rate-adjusted p below 0.01 and a log2 fold-change threshold of 1. As an exploratory analysis of dynamics, max-normalized trajectories of the 1000 most abundant clonotypes were examined with PCA combined with hierarchical clustering. Separately sequenced CD4+ and CD8+ repertoires were used to assign the CD4 or CD8 phenotype of responding clones. In-frame beta chains were kept once TCRdb had trimmed the public reads at Q25 with fastp and called clones with MiXCR. Identical CDR3 protein sequences are pooled into one entry, listed with their most common genes and DNA. TCRdb's processing, not the study's, gives the V and J calls here. The sample profile shows hundreds of thousands of distinct CDR3 sequences; roughly 14% of them were found once. 22% of the sample belongs to the ten largest clones.

Ficoll-Paque density gradient centrifugation was used to isolate PBMCs. This clonotype was seen ten or more times. Its antigen target is currently unknown. Base qualities are not recorded, but no much larger clone differs from it by a single base. The V gene is TRBV7-2 and the J gene is TRBJ1-2, with TRBD1 matching 9 junction bases. This TCR came from a man aged 18 to 30 who had mild COVID-19 (a few samples of this study predate the infection). The sample titles of this study are shuffled in the database, so cell type and time point are left out; the donor was told from shared clones. Material for sequencing was PBMCs or a T cell subset sorted from them (not recorded which). The CDR3 protein is CASSWPPGQGRGYTF. The DNA reads as follows: TGTGCCAGCAGCTGGCCGCCGGGACAGGGCCGCGGCTACACCTTC.